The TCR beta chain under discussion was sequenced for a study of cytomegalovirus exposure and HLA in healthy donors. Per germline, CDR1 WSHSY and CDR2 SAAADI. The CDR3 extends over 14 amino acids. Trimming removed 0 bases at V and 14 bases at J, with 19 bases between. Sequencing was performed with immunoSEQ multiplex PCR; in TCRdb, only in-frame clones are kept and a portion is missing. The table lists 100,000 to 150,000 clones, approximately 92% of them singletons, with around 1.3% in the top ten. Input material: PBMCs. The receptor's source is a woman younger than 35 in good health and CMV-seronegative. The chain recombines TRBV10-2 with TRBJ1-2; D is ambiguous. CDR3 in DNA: TGCGCCAGCAGTGAGTCGAGGTCTGGTCCTTTTTTGACCTTC. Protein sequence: CASSESRSGPFLTF.